The present entry profiles one T cell receptor (beta chain) with its context. The CDR3 extends over 16 amino acids. The V segment lost 5 bases and the J segment 3 bases; nucleotides outside the gene matches: 7. The germline V gene encodes CDR1 MDHEN and CDR2 SYDVKM. The data were obtained in a study of blood T cell repertoires in COVID-19. Study information: Both acute and convalescent COVID-19 samples were obtained from the United States, Italy and Spain.

Some clones are missing from TCRdb's copy, which holds only in-frame ones; the method was immunoSEQ multiplex PCR. Of 10,000 to 15,000 clones in the sample, roughly 80% are singletons; the top ten hold around a third. The chain couples TRBV28 to TRBJ1-2; 12 bases agree with TRBD1. This TCR was sampled from a human donor in a cohort sampled during active COVID-19. Specimen: peripheral blood. CDR3 protein: CASSPPGTGGYYGYTF. CDR3 DNA: TGTGCCAGCAGTCCGCCCGGGACAGGGGGCTACTATGGCTACACCTTC.